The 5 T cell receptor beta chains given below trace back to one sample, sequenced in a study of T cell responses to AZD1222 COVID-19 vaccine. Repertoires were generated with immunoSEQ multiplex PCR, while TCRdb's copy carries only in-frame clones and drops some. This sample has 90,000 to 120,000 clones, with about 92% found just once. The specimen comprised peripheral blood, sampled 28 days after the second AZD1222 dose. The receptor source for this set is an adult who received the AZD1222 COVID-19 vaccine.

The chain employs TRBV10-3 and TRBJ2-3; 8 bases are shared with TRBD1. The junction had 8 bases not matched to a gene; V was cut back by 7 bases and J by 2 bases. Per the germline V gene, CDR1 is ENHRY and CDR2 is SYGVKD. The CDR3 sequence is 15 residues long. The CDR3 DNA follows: TGTGCCATCAATAGGGCAGGGGGCGACACAGATACGCAGTATTTT. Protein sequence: CAINRAGGDTDTQYF.

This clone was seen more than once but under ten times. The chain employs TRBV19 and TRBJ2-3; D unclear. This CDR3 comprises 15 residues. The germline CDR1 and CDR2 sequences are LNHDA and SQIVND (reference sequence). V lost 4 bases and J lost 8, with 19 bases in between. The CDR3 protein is CASSRDPGLIGTQYF. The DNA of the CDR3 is TGTGCCAGTAGTAGGGATCCCGGGCTCATAGGTACGCAGTATTTT.

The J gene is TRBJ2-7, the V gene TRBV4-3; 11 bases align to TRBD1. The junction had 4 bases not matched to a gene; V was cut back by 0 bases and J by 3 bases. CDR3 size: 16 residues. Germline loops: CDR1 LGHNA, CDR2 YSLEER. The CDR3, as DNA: TGCGCCAGCAGCCAAGACCCCGGGACAGGGGGCTACGAGCAGTACTTC. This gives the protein CASSQDPGTGGYEQYF.

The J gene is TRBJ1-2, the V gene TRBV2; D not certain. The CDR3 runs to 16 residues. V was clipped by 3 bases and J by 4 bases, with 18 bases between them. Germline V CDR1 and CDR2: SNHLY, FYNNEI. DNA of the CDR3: TGTGCCAGCAGTGACCCCCAAAGACGCGCCGGCTATGGCTACACCTTC. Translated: CASSDPQRRAGYGYTF.

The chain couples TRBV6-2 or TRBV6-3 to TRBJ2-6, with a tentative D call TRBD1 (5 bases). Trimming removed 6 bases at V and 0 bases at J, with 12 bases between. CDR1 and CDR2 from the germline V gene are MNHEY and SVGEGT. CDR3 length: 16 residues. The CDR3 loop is CASSFRAFSGANVLTF. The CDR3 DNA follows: TGTGCCAGCAGCTTCAGGGCCTTCTCTGGGGCCAACGTCCTGACTTTC.